This T cell receptor beta chain originates from a study of cytomegalovirus exposure and HLA in healthy donors. In the study overall: An analysis done earlier identified approximately 120 million unique TCR beta sequences from about 179 million T cells.

This clone turned up a few times. The antigen is unknown. PCR employed 60 Vbeta and 13 Jbeta primers. As processed by the authors: Around 10 million shared chains were among around 78 million unique TCR beta chains counted in a later analysis. Produced via immunoSEQ multiplex PCR; TCRdb's table is partial and in-frame only. V and J calls and clone size follow that table, whereas D and trimming were derived from the DNA. The sample shows roughly 140,000 clones, over 80% of them seen only once. Findings and caveats of the study: Analyses of presence/absence relied on an assumption of roughly uniform sequencing depth across donors.

V was clipped by 5 bases and J by 1 base, with 14 bases between them. The CDR3 extends over 15 amino acids. Germline CDR1 is LNHDA and CDR2 is SQIVND (reference sequence). The chain combines TRBV19 with TRBJ2-5; D perhaps matches TRBD1 (7 bases). The specimen sequenced was PBMCs. The TCR sequence derives from a female donor in good health and CMV-seronegative. Here the CDR3 reads CASSQGGPIQETQYF. The CDR3 DNA sequence: TGTGCCAGTAGTCAGGGGGGCCCCATCCAAGAGACCCAGTACTTC.